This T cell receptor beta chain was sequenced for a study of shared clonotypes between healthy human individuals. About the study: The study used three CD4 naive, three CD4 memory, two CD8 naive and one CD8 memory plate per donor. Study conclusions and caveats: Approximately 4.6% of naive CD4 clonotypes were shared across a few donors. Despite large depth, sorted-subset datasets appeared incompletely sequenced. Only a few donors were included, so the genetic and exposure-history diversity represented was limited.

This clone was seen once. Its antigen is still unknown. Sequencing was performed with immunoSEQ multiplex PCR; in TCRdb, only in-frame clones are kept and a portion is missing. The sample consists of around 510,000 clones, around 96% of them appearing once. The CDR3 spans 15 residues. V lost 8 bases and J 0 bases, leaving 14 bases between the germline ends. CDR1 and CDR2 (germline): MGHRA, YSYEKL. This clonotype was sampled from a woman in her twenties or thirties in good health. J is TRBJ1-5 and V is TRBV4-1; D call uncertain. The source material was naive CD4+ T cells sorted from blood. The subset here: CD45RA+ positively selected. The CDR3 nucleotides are TGCGCCAGCTCAGCGAGGGCCTATAGCAATCAGCCCCAGCATTTT. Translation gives CASSARAYSNQPQHF.